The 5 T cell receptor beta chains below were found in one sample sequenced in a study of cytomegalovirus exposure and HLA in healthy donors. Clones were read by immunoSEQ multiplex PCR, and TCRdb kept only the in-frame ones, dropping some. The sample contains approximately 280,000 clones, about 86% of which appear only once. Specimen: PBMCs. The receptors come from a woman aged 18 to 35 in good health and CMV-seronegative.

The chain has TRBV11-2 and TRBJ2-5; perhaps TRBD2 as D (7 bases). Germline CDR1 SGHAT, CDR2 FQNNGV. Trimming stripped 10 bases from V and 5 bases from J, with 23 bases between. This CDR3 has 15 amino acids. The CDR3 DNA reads TGTGCCACCCTCCGGGGGCGGGGGAAGCGGGAGACCCAGTACTTC. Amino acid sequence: CATLRGRGKRETQYF. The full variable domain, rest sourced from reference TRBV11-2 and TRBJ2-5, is EAGVAQSPRYKIIEKRQSVAFWCNPISGHATLYWYQQILGQGPKLLIQFQNNGVVDDSQLPKDRFSAERLKGVDSTLKIQPAKLEDSAVYLCATLRGRGKRETQYFGPGTRLLVL.

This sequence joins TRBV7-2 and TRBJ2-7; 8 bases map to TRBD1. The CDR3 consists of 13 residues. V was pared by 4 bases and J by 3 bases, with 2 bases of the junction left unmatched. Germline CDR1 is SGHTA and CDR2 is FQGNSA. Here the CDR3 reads CASSWGQVYEQYF. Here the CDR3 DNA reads TGTGCCAGCAGCTGGGGACAGGTCTACGAGCAGTACTTC.

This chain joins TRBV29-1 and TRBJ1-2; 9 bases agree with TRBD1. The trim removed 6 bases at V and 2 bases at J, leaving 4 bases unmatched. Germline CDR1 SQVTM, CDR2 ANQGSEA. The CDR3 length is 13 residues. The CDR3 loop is CSVRQGVNYGYTF. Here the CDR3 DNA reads TGCAGCGTGCGACAGGGGGTCAACTATGGCTACACCTTC.

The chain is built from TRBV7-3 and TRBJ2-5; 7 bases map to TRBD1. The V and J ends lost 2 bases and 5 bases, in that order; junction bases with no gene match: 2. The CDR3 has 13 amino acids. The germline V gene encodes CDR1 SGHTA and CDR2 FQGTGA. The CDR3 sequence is CASSLGRGETQYF. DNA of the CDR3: TGTGCCAGCAGCTTAGGCAGGGGGGAGACCCAGTACTTC.

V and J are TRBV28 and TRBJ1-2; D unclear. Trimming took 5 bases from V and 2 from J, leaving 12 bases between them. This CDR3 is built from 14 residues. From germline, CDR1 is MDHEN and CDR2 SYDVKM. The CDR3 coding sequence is TGTGCCAGCAGTCCTCCTCCGAGGAACTATGGCTACACCTTC. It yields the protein CASSPPPRNYGYTF.